These T cell receptor beta chains were read from a single sample in a study of neurological immune-mediated disorders. One entry per CDR3 protein results from TCRdb running MiXCR on the 5' RACE reads. The table lists 71,000 or so distinct CDR3 sequences, just over 5% of them singletons. The sample was PBMCs. All receptors come from a woman between 25 and 40 years old with multiple sclerosis. Both conserved end residues are part of each CDR3. Fields, in order: V gene, D gene, J gene, clone size, CDR3 protein. D genes are given only for firm matches. Size tells how often a clone was seen (once, few, many) or the class of an expanded clone, and some rows leave it out.

V gene: TRBV29-1; D gene: NA; J gene: TRBJ2-1; clone size: many; CDR3 protein: CSVDRDRGNEQFF
V gene: TRBV29-1; D gene: TRBD2; J gene: TRBJ2-7; clone size: NA; CDR3 protein: CSVELSGRAYEQYF
V gene: TRBV20-1; D gene: NA; J gene: TRBJ2-7; clone size: many; CDR3 protein: CSARGRRDYEQYF
V gene: TRBV5-1; D gene: NA; J gene: TRBJ2-3; clone size: few; CDR3 protein: CASSPRADKQYF
V gene: TRBV20-1; D gene: NA; J gene: TRBJ2-5; clone size: NA; CDR3 protein: CSASWRAETQYF
V gene: TRBV5-1; D gene: NA; J gene: TRBJ2-5; clone size: NA; CDR3 protein: CASTAGRRETQYF
V gene: TRBV20-1; D gene: TRBD2; J gene: TRBJ2-3; clone size: many; CDR3 protein: CSASELAGGVVSTDTQYF
V gene: TRBV5-1; D gene: NA; J gene: TRBJ2-1; clone size: many; CDR3 protein: CASSLVRGSNEQFF
V gene: TRBV10-3; D gene: NA; J gene: TRBJ1-6; clone size: NA; CDR3 protein: CAISESGGNSTLNF
V gene: TRBV20-1; D gene: NA; J gene: TRBJ2-3; clone size: many; CDR3 protein: CSASAYGKTSTDTQYF
V gene: TRBV20-1; D gene: TRBD2; J gene: TRBJ2-5; clone size: NA; CDR3 protein: CSARDASGSGETQYF
V gene: TRBV20-1; D gene: NA; J gene: TRBJ1-1; clone size: many; CDR3 protein: CSAFLGNTEAFF
V gene: TRBV23-1; D gene: TRBD1; J gene: TRBJ1-2; clone size: many; CDR3 protein: CASSSTGGSPYGYTF
V gene: TRBV20-1; D gene: NA; J gene: TRBJ2-3; clone size: many; CDR3 protein: CSARGVSASTDTQYF
V gene: TRBV15; D gene: NA; J gene: TRBJ2-7; clone size: many; CDR3 protein: CATSRGRGAYEQYF
V gene: TRBV7-9; D gene: NA; J gene: TRBJ2-5; clone size: few; CDR3 protein: CASSLEMETQYF
V gene: TRBV20-1; D gene: TRBD1; J gene: TRBJ2-7; clone size: NA; CDR3 protein: CSAPKQGYEQYF
V gene: TRBV7-8; D gene: TRBD1; J gene: TRBJ1-2; clone size: many; CDR3 protein: CASSFGDRGFYGYTF
V gene: TRBV6-6; D gene: TRBD2; J gene: TRBJ2-3; clone size: many; CDR3 protein: CASTQREYSDTQYF
V gene: TRBV12-3/TRBV12-4; D gene: NA; J gene: TRBJ2-6; clone size: many; CDR3 protein: CATGGANVLTF
V gene: TRBV5-1; D gene: NA; J gene: TRBJ1-2; clone size: few; CDR3 protein: CASSLVGEDGYTF
V gene: TRBV19; D gene: NA; J gene: TRBJ1-1; clone size: few; CDR3 protein: CASSPHSRYYTEAFF
V gene: TRBV28; D gene: NA; J gene: TRBJ2-6; clone size: many; CDR3 protein: CASSLYPSGANVLTF
V gene: TRBV28; D gene: TRBD1; J gene: TRBJ2-1; clone size: many; CDR3 protein: CASSLPIKTGTYNEQFF
V gene: TRBV11-2; D gene: NA; J gene: TRBJ2-5; clone size: many; CDR3 protein: CASSSGVGTEETQYF
V gene: TRBV20-1; D gene: NA; J gene: TRBJ2-7; clone size: many; CDR3 protein: CSARDRGYEQYF
V gene: TRBV29-1; D gene: NA; J gene: TRBJ2-1; clone size: many; CDR3 protein: CSVGQGSYNEQFF
V gene: TRBV4-1; D gene: TRBD1; J gene: TRBJ1-1; clone size: many; CDR3 protein: CASSQDRAWAGGRNTEAFF
V gene: TRBV20-1; D gene: NA; J gene: TRBJ2-1; clone size: NA; CDR3 protein: CSASGSGVYNEQFF
V gene: TRBV5-1; D gene: NA; J gene: TRBJ1-2; clone size: many; CDR3 protein: CASSLGSGIRYGYTF
V gene: TRBV5-1; D gene: TRBD1; J gene: TRBJ2-1; clone size: NA; CDR3 protein: CASSWNPGQVGSYNEQFF
V gene: TRBV20-1; D gene: NA; J gene: TRBJ2-3; clone size: NA; CDR3 protein: CSAGGTGTDTQYF
V gene: TRBV14; D gene: NA; J gene: TRBJ2-3; clone size: many; CDR3 protein: CASSQVRFGGTQYF
V gene: TRBV12-3/TRBV12-4; D gene: NA; J gene: TRBJ1-1; clone size: many; CDR3 protein: CASRPGDGNTEAFF
V gene: TRBV7-2; D gene: TRBD1; J gene: TRBJ1-2; clone size: many; CDR3 protein: CASSLTGGNYGYTF
V gene: TRBV7-6; D gene: TRBD2; J gene: TRBJ2-1; clone size: many; CDR3 protein: CASSLGLAANSYNEQFF
V gene: TRBV20-1; D gene: NA; J gene: TRBJ1-2; clone size: many; CDR3 protein: CSARAVIGYGYTF
V gene: TRBV6-1; D gene: NA; J gene: TRBJ1-1; clone size: many; CDR3 protein: CASSETGATEAFF
V gene: TRBV30; D gene: NA; J gene: TRBJ2-2; clone size: many; CDR3 protein: CAWSQGANTGELFF
V gene: TRBV28; D gene: NA; J gene: TRBJ1-4; clone size: few; CDR3 protein: CASSLPSGSNEKLFF
V gene: TRBV5-6; D gene: NA; J gene: TRBJ2-5; clone size: many; CDR3 protein: CASSLAIQETQYF
V gene: TRBV20-1; D gene: NA; J gene: TRBJ1-4; clone size: many; CDR3 protein: CSAIGATNEKLFF
V gene: TRBV5-1; D gene: NA; J gene: TRBJ1-6; clone size: NA; CDR3 protein: CATCPGPGNSPLHF
V gene: TRBV5-1; D gene: NA; J gene: TRBJ1-2; clone size: many; CDR3 protein: CASSPAINYGYTF
V gene: TRBV5-1; D gene: NA; J gene: TRBJ1-2; clone size: many; CDR3 protein: CASSPGQLKGYTF
V gene: TRBV5-1; D gene: NA; J gene: TRBJ1-6; clone size: many; CDR3 protein: CASSLARGGGSPLHF
V gene: TRBV12-5; D gene: NA; J gene: TRBJ2-1; clone size: few; CDR3 protein: CASGPSKGPEQFF
V gene: TRBV6-6; D gene: TRBD2; J gene: TRBJ2-7; clone size: many; CDR3 protein: CASSYSVLAGVHEQYF
V gene: TRBV29-1; D gene: NA; J gene: TRBJ2-2; clone size: many; CDR3 protein: CSVGGLNTGELFF
V gene: TRBV24-1; D gene: NA; J gene: TRBJ2-7; clone size: NA; CDR3 protein: CATSDFRGATEQYF
V gene: TRBV6-1; D gene: NA; J gene: TRBJ2-2; clone size: many; CDR3 protein: CASTMGGAGAGELFF
V gene: TRBV5-1; D gene: NA; J gene: TRBJ1-2; clone size: many; CDR3 protein: CASSPDSYGYTF